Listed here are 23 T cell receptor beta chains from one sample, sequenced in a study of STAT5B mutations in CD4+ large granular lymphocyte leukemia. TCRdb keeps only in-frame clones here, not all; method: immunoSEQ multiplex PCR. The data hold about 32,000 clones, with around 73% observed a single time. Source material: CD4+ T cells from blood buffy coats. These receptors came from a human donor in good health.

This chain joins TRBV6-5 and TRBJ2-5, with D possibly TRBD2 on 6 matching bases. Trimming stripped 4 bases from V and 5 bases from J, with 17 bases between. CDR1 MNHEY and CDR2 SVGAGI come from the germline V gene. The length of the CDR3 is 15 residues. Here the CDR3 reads CASSSSDSGGETQYF. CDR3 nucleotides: TGTGCCAGCAGTTCCTCAGACAGTGGGGGGGAGACCCAGTACTTC.

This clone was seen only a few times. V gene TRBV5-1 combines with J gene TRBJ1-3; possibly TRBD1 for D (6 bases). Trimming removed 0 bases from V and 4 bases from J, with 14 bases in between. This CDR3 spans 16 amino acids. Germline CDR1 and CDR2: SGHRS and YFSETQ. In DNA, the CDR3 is TGCGCCAGCAGCTTGGCCGTCCAGGGGTCGGGAAACACCATATATTTT. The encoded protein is CASSLAVQGSGNTIYF. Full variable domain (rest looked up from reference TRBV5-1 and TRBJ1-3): KAGVTQTPRYLIKTRGQQVTLSCSPISGHRSVSWYQQTPGQGLQFLFEYFSETQRNKGNFPGRFSGRQFSNSRSEMNVSTLELGDSALYLCASSLAVQGSGNTIYFGEGSWLTVV.

For the CDR3, the DNA is TGTGCCAGTAGTACGCAGGGTTCTGGGGCCAACGTCCTGACTTTC. Its protein is CASSTQGSGANVLTF. J is TRBJ2-6 and V is TRBV19, with a weak D call TRBD1 (5 bases). The length of the CDR3 is 15 residues. V dropped 4 bases and J dropped 1 base, with 8 bases sitting between them. Germline V gene data show CDR1 as LNHDA and CDR2 as SQIVND (reference sequence).

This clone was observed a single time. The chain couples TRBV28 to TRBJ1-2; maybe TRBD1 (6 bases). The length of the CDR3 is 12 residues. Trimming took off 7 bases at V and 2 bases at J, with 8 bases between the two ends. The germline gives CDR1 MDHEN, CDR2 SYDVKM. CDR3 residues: CASTGTNYGYTF. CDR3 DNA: TGTGCCAGCACTGGGACAAACTATGGCTACACCTTC.

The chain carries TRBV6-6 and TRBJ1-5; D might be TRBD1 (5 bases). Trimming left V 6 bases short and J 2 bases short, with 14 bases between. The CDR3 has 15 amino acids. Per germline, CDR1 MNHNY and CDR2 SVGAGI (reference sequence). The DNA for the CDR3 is TGTGCCAGCAGCTCCGGGGGAGGAGGCAATCAGCCCCAGCATTTT. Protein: CASSSGGGGNQPQHF.

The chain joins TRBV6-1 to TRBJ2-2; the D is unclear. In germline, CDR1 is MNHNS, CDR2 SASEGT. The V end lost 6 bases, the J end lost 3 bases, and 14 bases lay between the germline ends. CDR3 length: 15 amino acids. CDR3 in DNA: TGTGCCAGCAGAGCCGGGCAGCTTTACACCGGGGAGCTGTTTTTT. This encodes CASRAGQLYTGELFF.

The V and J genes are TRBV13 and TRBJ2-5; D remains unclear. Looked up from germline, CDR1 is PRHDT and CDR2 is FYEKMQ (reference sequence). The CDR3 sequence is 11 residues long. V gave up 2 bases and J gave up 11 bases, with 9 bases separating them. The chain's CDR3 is CASSLLGEQYF. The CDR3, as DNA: TGTGCCAGCAGCTTATTAGGAGAGCAGTACTTC.

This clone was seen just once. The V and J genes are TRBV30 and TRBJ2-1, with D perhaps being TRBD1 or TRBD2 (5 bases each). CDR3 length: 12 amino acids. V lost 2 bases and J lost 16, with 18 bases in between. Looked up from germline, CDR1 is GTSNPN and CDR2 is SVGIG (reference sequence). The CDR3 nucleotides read TGTGCCTGGAGTAGGGGACCTCGCCCCCTCTTCTTC. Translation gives CAWSRGPRPLFF. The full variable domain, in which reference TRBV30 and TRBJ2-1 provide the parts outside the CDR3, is SQTIHQWPATLVQPVGSPLSLECTVEGTSNPNLYWYRQAAGRGLQLLFYSVGIGQISSEVPQNLSASRPQDRQFILSSKKLLLSDSGFYLCAWSRGPRPLFFGPGTRLTVL.

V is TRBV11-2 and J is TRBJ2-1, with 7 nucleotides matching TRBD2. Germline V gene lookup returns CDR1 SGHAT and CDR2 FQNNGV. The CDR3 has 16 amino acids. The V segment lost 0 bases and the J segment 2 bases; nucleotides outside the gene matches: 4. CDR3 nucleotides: TGTGCCAGCAGCTTAGAAGCGGGGCCAGCCTACAATGAGCAGTTCTTC. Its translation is CASSLEAGPAYNEQFF.

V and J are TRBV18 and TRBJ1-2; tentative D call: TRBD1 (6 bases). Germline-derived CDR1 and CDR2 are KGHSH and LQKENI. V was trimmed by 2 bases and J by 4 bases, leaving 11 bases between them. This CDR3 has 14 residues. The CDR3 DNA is TGTGCCAGCTCACCAACGGCCAGGGGCTATGGCTACACCTTC. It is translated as CASSPTARGYGYTF.

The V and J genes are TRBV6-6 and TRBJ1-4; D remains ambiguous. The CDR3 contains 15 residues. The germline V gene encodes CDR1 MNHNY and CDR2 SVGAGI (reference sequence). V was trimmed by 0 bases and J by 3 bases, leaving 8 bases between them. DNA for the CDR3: TGTGCCAGCAGTTACTCGAGTCAGGCTAATGAAAAACTGTTTTTT. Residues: CASSYSSQANEKLFF.

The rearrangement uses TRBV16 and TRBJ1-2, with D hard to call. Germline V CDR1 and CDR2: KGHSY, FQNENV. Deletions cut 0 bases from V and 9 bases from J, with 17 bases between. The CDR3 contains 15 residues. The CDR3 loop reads CASSQSREAGFSYTF. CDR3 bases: TGTGCCAGCAGCCAATCCCGGGAAGCGGGCTTCAGCTACACCTTC.

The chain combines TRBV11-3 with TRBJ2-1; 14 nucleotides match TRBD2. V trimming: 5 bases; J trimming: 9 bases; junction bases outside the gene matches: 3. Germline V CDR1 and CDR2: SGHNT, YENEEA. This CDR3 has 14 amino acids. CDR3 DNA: TGTGCCAGCAGCGGACTAGCGGGAGGCGGTGAGCAGTTCTTC. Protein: CASSGLAGGGEQFF.

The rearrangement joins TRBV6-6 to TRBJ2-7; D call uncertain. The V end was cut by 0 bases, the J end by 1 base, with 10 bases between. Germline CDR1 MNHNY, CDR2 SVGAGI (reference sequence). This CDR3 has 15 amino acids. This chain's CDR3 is CASSYSTGRSYEQYF. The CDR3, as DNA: TGTGCCAGCAGTTACTCGACCGGCAGATCCTACGAGCAGTACTTC.

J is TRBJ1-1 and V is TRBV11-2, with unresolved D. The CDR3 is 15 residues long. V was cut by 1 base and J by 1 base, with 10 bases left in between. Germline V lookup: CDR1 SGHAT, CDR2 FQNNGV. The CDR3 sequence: CASSLVNGRNTEAFF. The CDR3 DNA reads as TGTGCCAGCAGCTTAGTGAACGGGCGGAACACTGAAGCTTTCTTT.

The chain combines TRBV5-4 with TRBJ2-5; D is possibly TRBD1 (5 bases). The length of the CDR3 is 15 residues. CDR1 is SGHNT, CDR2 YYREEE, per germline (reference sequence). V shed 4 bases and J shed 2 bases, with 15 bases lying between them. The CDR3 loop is CASSPVQDRQETQYF. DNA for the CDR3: TGTGCCAGCAGCCCGGTACAGGACCGACAAGAGACCCAGTACTTC.

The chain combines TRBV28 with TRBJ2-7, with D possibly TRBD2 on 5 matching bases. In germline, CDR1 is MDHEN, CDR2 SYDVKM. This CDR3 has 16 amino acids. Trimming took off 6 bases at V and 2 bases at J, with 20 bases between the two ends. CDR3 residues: CASSPPGSGNTYEQYF. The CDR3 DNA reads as TGTGCCAGCAGCCCCCCTGGGTCGGGGAACACCTACGAGCAGTACTTC.

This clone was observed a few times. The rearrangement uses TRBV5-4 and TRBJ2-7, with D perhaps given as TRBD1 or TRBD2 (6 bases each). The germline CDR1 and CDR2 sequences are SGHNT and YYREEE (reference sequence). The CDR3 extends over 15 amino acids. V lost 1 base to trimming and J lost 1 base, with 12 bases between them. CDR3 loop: CASSLLRGTSYEQYF. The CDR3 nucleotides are TGTGCCAGCAGCTTGCTTAGGGGGACTTCCTACGAGCAGTACTTC.

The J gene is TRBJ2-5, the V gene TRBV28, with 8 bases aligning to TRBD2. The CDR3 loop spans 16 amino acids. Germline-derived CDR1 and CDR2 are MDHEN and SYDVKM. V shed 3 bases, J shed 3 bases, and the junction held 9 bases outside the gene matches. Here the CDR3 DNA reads TGTGCCAGCAGTTTGGGGTGGGCCGGGGGGGAAGAGACCCAGTACTTC. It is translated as CASSLGWAGGEETQYF.

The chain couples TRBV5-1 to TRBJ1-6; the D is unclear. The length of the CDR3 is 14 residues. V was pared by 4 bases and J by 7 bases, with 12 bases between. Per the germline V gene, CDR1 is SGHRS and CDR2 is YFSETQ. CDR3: CASSPNPANSPLHF. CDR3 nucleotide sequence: TGCGCCAGCAGCCCGAACCCGGCCAATTCACCCCTCCACTTT.

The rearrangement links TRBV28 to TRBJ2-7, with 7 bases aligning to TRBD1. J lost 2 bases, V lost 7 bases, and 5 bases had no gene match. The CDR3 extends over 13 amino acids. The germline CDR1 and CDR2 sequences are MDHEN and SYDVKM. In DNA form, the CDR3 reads TGTGCCAGCAAGGGGGCAGGAACCTACGAGCAGTACTTC. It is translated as CASKGAGTYEQYF. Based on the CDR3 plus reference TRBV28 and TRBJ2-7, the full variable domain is DVKVTQSSRYLVKRTGEKVFLECVQDMDHENMFWYRQDPGLGLRLIYFSYDVKMKEKGDIPEGYSVSREKKERFSLILESASTNQTSMYLCASKGAGTYEQYFGPGTRLTVT.

Here the CDR3 DNA reads TGTGCCAGCTCAACACAAAGCGCTGAAGCTTTCTTT. This encodes CASSTQSAEAFF. The rearrangement uses TRBV18 and TRBJ1-1; D is ambiguous. The CDR3 totals 12 residues. V was clipped by 5 bases and J by 6 bases, with 10 bases between them. CDR1 is KGHSH and CDR2 is LQKENI in the germline V gene.

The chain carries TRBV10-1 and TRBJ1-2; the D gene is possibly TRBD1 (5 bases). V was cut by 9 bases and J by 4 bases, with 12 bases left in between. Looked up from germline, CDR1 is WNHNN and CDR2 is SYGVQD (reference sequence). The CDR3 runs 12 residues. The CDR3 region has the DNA TGCGCCAGAGTGGGACTCCTCTATGGCTACACCTTC. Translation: CARVGLLYGYTF.